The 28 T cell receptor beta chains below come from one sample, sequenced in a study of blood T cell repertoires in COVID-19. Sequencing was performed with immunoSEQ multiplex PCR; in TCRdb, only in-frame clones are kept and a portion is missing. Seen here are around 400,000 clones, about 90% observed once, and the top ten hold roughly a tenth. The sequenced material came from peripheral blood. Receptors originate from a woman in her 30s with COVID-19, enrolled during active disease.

The chain's CDR3 is CASSKRGAGEFGITDTQYF. The CDR3 coding sequence is TGTGCCAGCAGCAAAAGGGGAGCGGGAGAATTCGGTATCACAGATACGCAGTATTTT. The rearrangement links TRBV21-1 to TRBJ2-3; the D call of TRBD2 is as the table states it, not checked on the DNA. TRBV21-1 is marked as a pseudogene. This CDR3 spans 19 amino acids.

The CDR3 sequence is CASSSRVGTEAFF. The CDR3 nucleotides are TGTGCCAGCAGCTCCAGGGTAGGCACTGAAGCTTTCTTT. The chain is built from TRBV7-2 and TRBJ1-1, with D perhaps matching TRBD1 (5 bases). V was cut by 4 bases and J by 4 bases, with 10 bases left in between. Germline V CDR1 and CDR2: SGHTA, FQGNSA. This CDR3 is 13 amino acids long.

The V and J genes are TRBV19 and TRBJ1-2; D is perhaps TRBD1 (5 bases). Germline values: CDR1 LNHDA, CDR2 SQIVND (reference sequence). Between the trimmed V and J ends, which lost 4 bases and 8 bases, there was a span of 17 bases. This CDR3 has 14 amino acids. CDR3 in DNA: TGTGCCAGTAGTACAAGCCCCGGGGGACGCGGCTACACCTTC. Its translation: CASSTSPGGRGYTF.

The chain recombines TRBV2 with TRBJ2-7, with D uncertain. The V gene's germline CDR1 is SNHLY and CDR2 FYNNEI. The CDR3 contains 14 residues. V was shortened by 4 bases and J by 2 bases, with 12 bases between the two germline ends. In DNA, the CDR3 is TGTGCCAGCAGTGTAGATGAAGTTCCCTACGAGCAGTACTTC. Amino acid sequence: CASSVDEVPYEQYF.

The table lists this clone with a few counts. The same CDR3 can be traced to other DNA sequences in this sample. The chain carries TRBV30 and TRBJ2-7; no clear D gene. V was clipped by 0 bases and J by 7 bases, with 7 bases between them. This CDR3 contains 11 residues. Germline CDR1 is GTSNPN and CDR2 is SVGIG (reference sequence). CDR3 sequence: CAWSVPGEQYF. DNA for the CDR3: TGTGCCTGGAGTGTACCAGGAGAGCAGTACTTC.

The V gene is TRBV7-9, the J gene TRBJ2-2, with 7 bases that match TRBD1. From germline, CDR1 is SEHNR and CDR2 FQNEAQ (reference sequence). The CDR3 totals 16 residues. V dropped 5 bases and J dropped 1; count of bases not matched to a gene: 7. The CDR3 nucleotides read TGTGCCAGCAGCAGATACCGGGACAGGAACACCGGGGAGCTGTTTTTT. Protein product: CASSRYRDRNTGELFF.

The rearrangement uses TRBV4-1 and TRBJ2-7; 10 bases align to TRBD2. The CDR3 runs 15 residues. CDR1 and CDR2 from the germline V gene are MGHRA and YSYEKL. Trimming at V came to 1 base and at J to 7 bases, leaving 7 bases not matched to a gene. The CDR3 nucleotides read TGCGCCAGCAGCCAAGGTCAACTAGCGGGAAAGGAGCAGTACTTC. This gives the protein CASSQGQLAGKEQYF.

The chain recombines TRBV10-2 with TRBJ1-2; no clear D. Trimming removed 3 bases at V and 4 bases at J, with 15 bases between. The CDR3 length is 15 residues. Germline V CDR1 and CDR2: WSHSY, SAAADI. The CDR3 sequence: CASSDVGSGSYGYTF. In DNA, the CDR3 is TGCGCCAGCAGTGATGTCGGTAGCGGGAGCTATGGCTACACCTTC.

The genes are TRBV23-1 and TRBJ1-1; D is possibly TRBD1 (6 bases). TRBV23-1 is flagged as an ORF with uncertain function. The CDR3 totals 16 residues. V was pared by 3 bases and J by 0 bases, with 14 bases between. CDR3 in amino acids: CASSHPQGRVNTEAFF. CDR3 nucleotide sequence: TGCGCCAGCAGTCATCCGCAGGGGAGGGTGAACACTGAAGCTTTCTTT.

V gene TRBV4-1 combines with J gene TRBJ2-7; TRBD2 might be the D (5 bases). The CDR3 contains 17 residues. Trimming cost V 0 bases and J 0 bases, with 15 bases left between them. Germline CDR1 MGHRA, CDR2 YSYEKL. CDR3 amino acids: CASSQDKWGASSYEQYF. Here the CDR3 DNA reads TGCGCCAGCAGCCAAGATAAGTGGGGAGCTAGCTCCTACGAGCAGTACTTC.

This CDR3 is CASSFTGTIAEQYF. The DNA of the CDR3 is TGTGCCAGCAGCTTTACCGGGACTATCGCCGAGCAGTACTTC. The chain joins TRBV5-8 to TRBJ2-7; 7 positions agree with TRBD2. The ends lost 2 bases at V and 6 bases at J; junction bases unmatched: 8. The CDR3 is made up of 14 amino acids. Per the germline V gene, CDR1 is SGHTS and CDR2 is YDEGEE.

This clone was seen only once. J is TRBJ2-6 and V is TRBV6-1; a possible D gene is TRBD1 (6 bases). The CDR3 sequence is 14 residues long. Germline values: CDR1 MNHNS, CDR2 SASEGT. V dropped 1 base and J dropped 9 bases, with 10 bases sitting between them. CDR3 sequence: CASSEGRGGNVLTF. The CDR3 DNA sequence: TGTGCCAGCAGTGAAGGCAGGGGTGGCAACGTCCTGACTTTC.

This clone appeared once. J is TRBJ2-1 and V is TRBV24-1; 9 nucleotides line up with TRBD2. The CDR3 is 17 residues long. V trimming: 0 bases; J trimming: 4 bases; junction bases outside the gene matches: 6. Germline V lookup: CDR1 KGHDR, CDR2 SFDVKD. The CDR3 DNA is TGTGCCACCAGTGATTTGAAGGAGCGGGAGGAATACAATGAGCAGTTCTTC. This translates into CATSDLKEREEYNEQFF.

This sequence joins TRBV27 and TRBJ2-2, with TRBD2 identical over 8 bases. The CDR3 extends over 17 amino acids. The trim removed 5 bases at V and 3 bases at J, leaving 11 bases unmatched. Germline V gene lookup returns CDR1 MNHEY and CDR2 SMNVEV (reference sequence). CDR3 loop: CASSLRQAGAYTGELFF. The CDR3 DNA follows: TGTGCCAGCAGTCTCAGGCAAGCGGGAGCGTACACCGGGGAGCTGTTTTTT.

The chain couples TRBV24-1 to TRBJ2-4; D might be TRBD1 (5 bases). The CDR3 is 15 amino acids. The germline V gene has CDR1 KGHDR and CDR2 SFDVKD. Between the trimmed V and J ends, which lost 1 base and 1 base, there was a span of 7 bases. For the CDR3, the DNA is TGTGCCACCAGTGATTTACAGGATGCCAAAAACATTCAGTACTTC. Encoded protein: CATSDLQDAKNIQYF.

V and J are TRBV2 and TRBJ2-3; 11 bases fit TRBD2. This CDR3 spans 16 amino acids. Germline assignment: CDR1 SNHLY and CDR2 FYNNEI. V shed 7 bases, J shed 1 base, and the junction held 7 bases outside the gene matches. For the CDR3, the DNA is TGTGCCAGCACCCTACTAGCGGGAGCTGGCACAGATACGCAGTATTTT. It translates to CASTLLAGAGTDTQYF.

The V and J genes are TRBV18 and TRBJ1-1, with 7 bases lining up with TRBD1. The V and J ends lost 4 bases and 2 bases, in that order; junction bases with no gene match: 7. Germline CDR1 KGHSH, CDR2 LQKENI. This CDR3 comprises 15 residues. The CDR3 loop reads CASSRTGTDNTEAFF. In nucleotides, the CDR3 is TGTGCCAGCTCACGCACCGGGACAGATAACACTGAAGCTTTCTTT.

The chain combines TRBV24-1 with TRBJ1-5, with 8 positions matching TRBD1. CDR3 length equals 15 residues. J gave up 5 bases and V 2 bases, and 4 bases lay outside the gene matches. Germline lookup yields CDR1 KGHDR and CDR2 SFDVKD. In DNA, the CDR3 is TGTGCCACCAGTGATTCCGGACAGGGACATCAGCCCCAGCATTTT. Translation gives CATSDSGQGHQPQHF.

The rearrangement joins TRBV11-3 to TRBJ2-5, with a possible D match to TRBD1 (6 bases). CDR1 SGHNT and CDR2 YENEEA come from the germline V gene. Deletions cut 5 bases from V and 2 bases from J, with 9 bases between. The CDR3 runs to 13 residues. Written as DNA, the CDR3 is TGTGCCAGCAGCCCCGGGACACAAGAGACCCAGTACTTC. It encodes CASSPGTQETQYF.

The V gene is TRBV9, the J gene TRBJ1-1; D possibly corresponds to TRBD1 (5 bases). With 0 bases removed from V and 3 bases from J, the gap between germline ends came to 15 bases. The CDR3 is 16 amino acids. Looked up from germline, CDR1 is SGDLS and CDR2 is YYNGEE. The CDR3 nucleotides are TGTGCCAGCAGCGTAGCCCTGGGGGGAAAGGACACTGAAGCTTTCTTT. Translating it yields CASSVALGGKDTEAFF.

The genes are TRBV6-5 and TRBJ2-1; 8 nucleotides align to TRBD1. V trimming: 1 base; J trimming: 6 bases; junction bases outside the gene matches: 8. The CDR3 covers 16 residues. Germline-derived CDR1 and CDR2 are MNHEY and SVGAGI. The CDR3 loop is CASSYYRAGGRNEQFF. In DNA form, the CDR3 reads TGTGCCAGCAGTTACTATCGGGCAGGGGGCCGCAATGAGCAGTTCTTC.

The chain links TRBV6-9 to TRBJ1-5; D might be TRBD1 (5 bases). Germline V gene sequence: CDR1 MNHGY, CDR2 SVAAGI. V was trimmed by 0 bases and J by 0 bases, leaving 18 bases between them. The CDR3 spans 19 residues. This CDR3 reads CASSYSTAISPHSNQPQHF. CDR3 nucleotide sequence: TGTGCCAGCAGTTATTCGACAGCCATTAGTCCCCATAGCAATCAGCCCCAGCATTTT.

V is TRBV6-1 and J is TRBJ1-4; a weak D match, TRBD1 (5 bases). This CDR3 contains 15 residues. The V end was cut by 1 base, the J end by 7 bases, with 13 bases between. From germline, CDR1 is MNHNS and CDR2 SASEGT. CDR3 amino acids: CASSEVGGDGEKLFF. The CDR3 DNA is TGTGCCAGCAGTGAAGTTGGGGGGGATGGTGAAAAACTGTTTTTT.

CDR3 in DNA: TGTGCTGCGGGGGAGTCTAGCACAGATACGCAGTATTTT. This encodes CAAGESSTDTQYF. V and J are TRBV11-1 and TRBJ2-3; 7 bases line up with TRBD2. The CDR3 runs to 13 residues. CDR1 and CDR2 from the germline V gene are SGHAT and FQDESV (reference sequence).

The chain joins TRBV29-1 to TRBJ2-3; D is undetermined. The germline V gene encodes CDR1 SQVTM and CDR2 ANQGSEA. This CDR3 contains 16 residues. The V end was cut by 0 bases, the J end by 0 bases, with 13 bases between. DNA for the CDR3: TGCAGCGTTGAAGATCTTGGAGTCTTGAGCACAGATACGCAGTATTTT. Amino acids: CSVEDLGVLSTDTQYF.

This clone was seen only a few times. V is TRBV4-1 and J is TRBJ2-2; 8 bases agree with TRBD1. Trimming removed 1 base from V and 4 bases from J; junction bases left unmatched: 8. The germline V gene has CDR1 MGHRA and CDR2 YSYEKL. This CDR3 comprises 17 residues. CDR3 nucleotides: TGCGCCAGCAGCCAAGGGACAGGGCTCCGAGGCACCGGGGAGCTGTTTTTT. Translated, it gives CASSQGTGLRGTGELFF.

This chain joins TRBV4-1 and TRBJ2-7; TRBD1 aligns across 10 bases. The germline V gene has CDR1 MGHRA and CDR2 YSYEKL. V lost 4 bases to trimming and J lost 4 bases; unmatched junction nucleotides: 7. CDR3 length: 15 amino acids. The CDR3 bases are TGCGCCAGCAGCCTCGGACAGGGGGTTACGTACGAGCAGTACTTC. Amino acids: CASSLGQGVTYEQYF.

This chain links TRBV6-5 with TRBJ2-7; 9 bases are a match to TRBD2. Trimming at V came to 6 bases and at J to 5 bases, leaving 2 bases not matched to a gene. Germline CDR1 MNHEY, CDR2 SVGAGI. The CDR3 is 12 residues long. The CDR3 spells CASSIAGDEQYF. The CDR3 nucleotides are TGTGCCAGCAGCATAGCGGGAGACGAGCAGTACTTC.